The 21 T cell receptor beta chains below were found in one sample sequenced in a study of cytomegalovirus exposure and HLA in healthy donors (dated by TCRdb to the late 2010s). Libraries were built with the immunoSEQ multiplex PCR assay. For the multiplex PCR, a mixture combining 60 forward primers for TCR Vbeta segments and 13 reverse primers for TCR Jbeta segments was used. TCRdb holds this immuneACCESS table with in-frame rearrangements only. Some clones are missing; in checked studies, unresolved V genes explain under half, and the rest has no known cause. Recorded for this sample are over 50,000 clones; roughly 83% of them occurred a single time. Around 1.7% of the sample is held by the ten biggest clonotypes. The sequencing sample was made of PBMCs. Source of these receptors: a man between 40 and 49 years old in good health and CMV-seronegative.

J is TRBJ1-3 and V is TRBV5-4; TRBD1 might be the D (5 bases). The CDR3 contains 16 residues. V lost 4 bases and J 0 bases, leaving 14 bases between the germline ends. CDR1 is SGHNT and CDR2 is YYREEE in the germline V gene (reference sequence). CDR3 residues: CASSLGGTFSGNTIYF. Written as DNA, the CDR3 is TGTGCCAGCAGCCTTGGGGGGACTTTCTCTGGAAACACCATATATTTT.

In nucleotides, the CDR3 is TGTGCCAGCAGCTTAGAAGGTAGGGGCAGGTCCCTCTATAGCAATCAGCCCCAGCATTTT. This translates into CASSLEGRGRSLYSNQPQHF. The gene calls are TRBV11-2 and TRBJ1-5; a possible D gene is TRBD1 (5 bases). V lost 0 bases and J 0 bases, leaving 21 bases between the germline ends. In germline, CDR1 is SGHAT, CDR2 FQNNGV. CDR3 length equals 20 residues.

The chain is built from TRBV29-1 and TRBJ1-3; no firm D call. Trimming took off 4 bases at V and 6 bases at J, with 13 bases between the two ends. In germline, CDR1 is SQVTM, CDR2 ANQGSEA. The CDR3 consists of 13 residues. The CDR3: CSVVFSPENTIYF. The CDR3 nucleotides read TGCAGCGTTGTGTTCTCTCCAGAAAACACCATATATTTT. Variable domain in full (rest from reference TRBV29-1 and TRBJ1-3): SAVISQKPSRDICQRGTSLTIQCQVDSQVTMMFWYRQQPGQSLTLIATANQGSEATYESGFVIDKFPISRPNLTFSTLTVSNMSPEDSSIYLCSVVFSPENTIYFGEGSWLTVV.

This rearrangement joins TRBV27 to TRBJ2-7, with 8 positions matching TRBD1. Germline lookup yields CDR1 MNHEY and CDR2 SMNVEV (reference sequence). V dropped 5 bases and J dropped 4; count of bases not matched to a gene: 10. The CDR3 is 15 residues long. The CDR3 loop is CASSTGQGPHYEQYF. Written as DNA, the CDR3 is TGTGCCAGCAGTACCGGACAGGGTCCCCATTACGAGCAGTACTTC.

The chain has TRBV25-1 and TRBJ2-3; 8 bases agree with TRBD2. CDR3 length equals 14 residues. V shed 3 bases and J 2 bases; nucleotides not matched to a gene: 1. Germline values: CDR1 MGHDK, CDR2 SYGVNS. The CDR3 is CASSERGATDTQYF. As DNA, the CDR3 is TGTGCCAGCAGTGAGCGGGGGGCCACAGATACGCAGTATTTT.

The gene calls are TRBV6-1 and TRBJ2-5; TRBD2 agrees at 11 bases. V was pared by 5 bases and J by 0 bases, with 2 bases of the junction left unmatched. Per germline, CDR1 MNHNS and CDR2 SASEGT. CDR3 length: 15 residues. Here the CDR3 DNA reads TGTGCCAGCAGTCCGACTAGCGGGAACCAAGAGACCCAGTACTTC. Residues: CASSPTSGNQETQYF.

This clone was recorded a few times. This chain joins TRBV5-1 and TRBJ2-1, with D maybe TRBD2 (6 bases). CDR3 length equals 14 residues. The germline V gene encodes CDR1 SGHRS and CDR2 YFSETQ. Trimming shortened V by 4 bases and J by 6 bases, and 14 bases separated the two germline ends. The CDR3 protein is CASSIPGLSNEQFF. The DNA of the CDR3 is TGCGCCAGCAGCATCCCGGGACTCTCCAATGAGCAGTTCTTC.

The CDR3 bases are TGTGCCAGCAGTGTCGACAGTCACACAGATACGCAGTATTTT. Translating it yields CASSVDSHTDTQYF. This rearrangement joins TRBV2 to TRBJ2-3; TRBD1 might be the D (5 bases). CDR3 length equals 14 residues. Per the germline V gene, CDR1 is SNHLY and CDR2 is FYNNEI. V dropped 4 bases and J dropped 2 bases, with 10 bases sitting between them.

This rearrangement joins TRBV25-1 to TRBJ1-3; D remains ambiguous. V lost 3 bases and J lost 2, with 8 bases in between. The CDR3 runs to 14 residues. Germline V CDR1 and CDR2: MGHDK, SYGVNS. In DNA form, the CDR3 reads TGTGCCAGCAGTGACGTTTTCGCTGGAAACACCATATATTTT. Encoded protein: CASSDVFAGNTIYF.

The V call is TRBV11-3, the J call TRBJ2-7; a possible D gene is TRBD2 (6 bases). Germline loops: CDR1 SGHNT, CDR2 YENEEA. CDR3 size: 12 residues. V was shortened by 5 bases and J by 1 base, with 6 bases between the two germline ends. As DNA, the CDR3 is TGTGCCAGCAGCGCGGGGTCCTACGAGCAGTACTTC. It translates to CASSAGSYEQYF.

The chain combines TRBV7-8 with TRBJ2-5; 8 positions agree with TRBD1. V gave up 2 bases and J gave up 2 bases; unmatched junction bases: 13. The CDR3 loop spans 18 amino acids. Germline loops: CDR1 SGHVS, CDR2 FQNEAQ. CDR3 nucleotide sequence: TGTGCCAGCAGCTTAAGGAGGCTCCGGACAGGGACTCAAGAGACCCAGTACTTC. This gives the protein CASSLRRLRTGTQETQYF.

V usage is TRBV5-4 and J usage is TRBJ2-1, with TRBD2 matching over 9 bases. The CDR3 has 14 amino acids. The V gene's germline CDR1 is SGHNT and CDR2 YYREEE (reference sequence). The V segment lost 6 bases and the J segment 10 bases; nucleotides outside the gene matches: 11. The CDR3 loop is CASTDGTSLREQFF. DNA of the CDR3: TGTGCCAGCACCGACGGGACTAGCTTGCGAGAGCAGTTCTTC.

This clone came up once. The chain is built from TRBV9 and TRBJ1-4; D perhaps matches TRBD1 (5 bases). The CDR3 loop spans 16 amino acids. V lost 0 bases to trimming and J lost 4 bases, with 13 bases between them. From germline, CDR1 is SGDLS and CDR2 YYNGEE. In DNA, the CDR3 is TGTGCCAGCAGCGTAGGTGTAGGGCAGGGTAATGAAAAACTGTTTTTT. This sequence encodes CASSVGVGQGNEKLFF.

The chain combines TRBV19 with TRBJ1-1; weak D call: TRBD1 (6 bases). The CDR3 covers 15 residues. Trimming took off 4 bases at V and 1 base at J, with 13 bases between the two ends. The germline V gene encodes CDR1 LNHDA and CDR2 SQIVND (reference sequence). The CDR3 DNA follows: TGTGCCAGTAGTACTCTGGTACAGGGGAACACTGAAGCTTTCTTT. Amino acids: CASSTLVQGNTEAFF.

The chain has TRBV27 and TRBJ1-1, with D perhaps matching TRBD1 (6 bases). Germline V gene lookup returns CDR1 MNHEY and CDR2 SMNVEV (reference sequence). The CDR3 is 14 amino acids. The V and J ends lost 2 bases and 2 bases respectively, with 9 bases between them. The CDR3 region is CASSLRQANTEAFF. In nucleotides, the CDR3 is TGTGCCAGCAGTTTACGACAGGCCAACACTGAAGCTTTCTTT.

The V call is TRBV25-1, the J call TRBJ1-6, with 8 bases aligning to TRBD1. The J segment lost 4 bases and the V segment lost 8 bases, leaving 4 bases of the junction unmatched. Germline-derived CDR1 and CDR2 are MGHDK and SYGVNS. The CDR3 sequence is 14 residues long. The CDR3 loop is CASSQGAYNSPLHF. In nucleotides, the CDR3 is TGTGCCAGCTCCCAGGGGGCTTATAATTCACCCCTCCACTTT. Variable domain in full (rest from reference TRBV25-1 and TRBJ1-6): EADIYQTPRYLVIGTGKKITLECSQTMGHDKMYWYQQDPGMELHLIHYSYGVNSTEKGDLSSESTVSRIRTEHFPLTLESARPSHTSQYLCASSQGAYNSPLHFGNGTRLTVT.

The genes are TRBV4-1 and TRBJ2-2, with TRBD1 matching 8 bases. Germline loops: CDR1 MGHRA, CDR2 YSYEKL. Losses at the gene ends were 0 bases for V and 5 bases for J; bases not matched to a gene: 17. The CDR3 consists of 20 residues. This CDR3 is CASSQDLPKNRGDMTGELFF. DNA of the CDR3: TGCGCCAGCAGCCAAGACCTACCCAAAAACAGGGGGGATATGACCGGGGAGCTGTTTTTT.

The rearrangement links TRBV19 to TRBJ1-6, with 7 bases fitting TRBD1. In germline, CDR1 is LNHDA, CDR2 SQIVND (reference sequence). This CDR3 is built from 14 residues. The V and J ends lost 4 bases and 10 bases, in that order; junction bases with no gene match: 7. The CDR3 coding sequence is TGTGCCAGTAGTAATTACAGGGGCGGATCACCCCTCCACTTT. It yields the protein CASSNYRGGSPLHF.

V and J are TRBV11-3 and TRBJ1-2; 7 bases fit TRBD1. The junction had 4 bases not matched to a gene; V was cut back by 5 bases and J by 1 base. The germline V gene encodes CDR1 SGHNT and CDR2 YENEEA. The CDR3 runs 14 residues. The CDR3 protein is CASSAGDSNYGYTF. The CDR3 nucleotides read TGTGCCAGCAGCGCAGGGGACAGTAACTATGGCTACACCTTC.

The J gene is TRBJ1-6, the V gene TRBV7-2; TRBD1 matches 7 bases. CDR3 length: 15 residues. The germline V gene encodes CDR1 SGHTA and CDR2 FQGNSA. J lost 9 bases, V lost 2 bases, and 7 bases had no gene match. The CDR3 nucleotides read TGTGCCAGCAGCTTAAAGGGGGCGGTTGTTTCACCCCTCCACTTT. Residues: CASSLKGAVVSPLHF.

This clone was seen more than once but under ten times. The chain joins TRBV6-1 to TRBJ2-1; maybe TRBD2 (7 bases). Germline lookup yields CDR1 MNHNS and CDR2 SASEGT. Trimming pared 6 bases from V and 4 bases from J, leaving 16 bases between. This CDR3 has 15 amino acids. CDR3 coding DNA: TGTGCCAGCAGGAGGGAGGGGGGGCCGTACAATGAGCAGTTCTTC. Amino acid sequence: CASRREGGPYNEQFF.